This TCR beta chain stems from a study of T cell responses to AZD1222 COVID-19 vaccine. The CDR3 runs 15 residues. Trimming stripped 1 base from V and 6 bases from J, with 13 bases between. Germline V CDR1 and CDR2: LNHDA, SQIVND (reference sequence). Findings and caveats of the study: Only a handful of AZD1222 recipients, more than 5 in all, had baseline seropositivity. The donor group comprised mostly white British people and more females; the analysis possibly underestimated clonal diversity. The CD4 TCRs associated with vaccination extended across spike and predominated at 160-218 and 743-854. Increases in Spike-specific TCR breadth and depth were seen after two AZD1222 doses.

To note about this clone: Its antigen is unknown.

Sequencing was performed with immunoSEQ multiplex PCR; in TCRdb, only in-frame clones are kept and a portion is missing. Seen here are approximately 150,000 clones, around 90% observed once, and the top ten hold approximately 5.6%. The specimen was peripheral blood, collected 28 days after the second dose of the MenACWY control vaccine. This sequence joins TRBV19 and TRBJ1-5; D remains unclear. The receptor's source is an adult who received the MenACWY meningococcal vaccine as a control. CDR3 region: CASSIGRSLGQPQHF. The CDR3 nucleotides read TGTGCCAGTAGTATAGGACGTAGTCTGGGTCAGCCCCAGCATTTT.